A selection of T cell receptor beta chains follows, all from one sample in a study of T cells expressing NK-cell markers. TCRdb derives one entry per CDR3 protein from the 5' RACE reads, leaving out DNA. In total, the table holds about 460,000 distinct CDR3 sequences. Input material: blood T cells: a sorted CD56 or NKG2C T cell subset, CD4+ or CD8+ T cells, or bulk PBMC T cells (not recorded which). The receptors originated from a woman aged 45-59 years in good health. The CDR3 runs from the conserved cysteine through the conserved F or W.

TRBV19,TRBJ2-3,CASSISGVPDTQYF
TRBV18,TRBJ2-7,CASSPYGSEQYF
TRBV11-2,TRBJ1-1,CASSPGTWNMNTEAFF
TRBV20-1,TRBJ1-2,CSVTDRERGYTF
TRBV20-1,TRBJ2-1,CSAETRSSYNEQFF
TRBV19,TRBJ1-2,CASMITGMANYGYTF
TRBV12-3/TRBV12-4,TRBJ1-1,CASTHKGPQGTEAFF
TRBV5-1,TRBJ1-4,CASSWGDRKGEKLFF
TRBV2,TRBJ2-5,CASRQDSETQYF
TRBV24-1,TRBJ2-3,CATRTSGQTDTQYF
TRBV6-6,TRBJ2-3,CASSRAGGSTDTQYF
TRBV12-3/TRBV12-4,TRBJ2-6,CASSFGTGGPSGANVLTF
TRBV11-2,TRBJ2-1,CASSKGTASYNEQFF